These 22 T cell receptor beta chains came from one sample sequenced in a study of CD8 T cells in ankylosing spondylitis (dated by TCRdb to about 2017). Library method: 5' RACE. TCRdb lists the instrument as Illumina HiSeq 2500. Using fastp trimming at Q25 and MiXCR clonotype assembly, TCRdb reanalyzed the public sequencing data and kept in-frame beta chains. Each entry merges the rows of one CDR3 protein and shows their most common DNA and genes. This sample gives some 200,000 distinct CDR3 sequences in total; around a quarter of them show up just once. Clones ranked in the top ten supply roughly 6.7% of the sample. The sequenced sample consisted of blood, either unsorted or a sorted T cell fraction (not recorded which). These receptors originate from a male donor with ankylosing spondylitis or in good health (not recorded which).

This clonotype has a count of ten or more. V usage is TRBV9 and J usage is TRBJ1-2; no definite D call. The germline V gene encodes CDR1 SGDLS and CDR2 YYNGEE. The V and J ends lost 4 bases and 4 bases respectively, with 14 bases between them. The CDR3 loop spans 14 amino acids. The CDR3 DNA sequence: TGTGCCAGCAGCCTAGCAGGATCGACCTATGGCTACACCTTC. Translating gives CASSLAGSTYGYTF.

This clonotype was counted a few times. CDR3 region: CASSPLLVAQSSYNEQFF. The CDR3 nucleotides read TGTGCCAGCAGCCCGCTTTTGGTTGCGCAAAGCTCCTACAATGAGCAGTTCTTC. The rearrangement joins TRBV11-1 to TRBJ2-1; D gene uncertain. The CDR3 runs 18 residues. Germline V lookup: CDR1 SGHAT, CDR2 FQDESV (reference sequence). The V and J ends lost 5 bases and 0 bases respectively, with 20 bases between them.

V is TRBV2 and J is TRBJ2-1, with D maybe TRBD2 (6 bases). This CDR3 is 12 amino acids long. The V end lost 6 bases, the J end lost 9 bases, and 12 bases lay between the germline ends. CDR1 and CDR2 from the germline V gene are SNHLY and FYNNEI. Here the CDR3 reads CASRGRLGEQFF. CDR3 nucleotides: TGTGCCAGCAGGGGGAGGTTGGGTGAGCAGTTCTTC.

The CDR3 reads CAISGTAQETQYF. The CDR3 nucleotides read TGTGCCATCAGTGGGACAGCGCAAGAGACCCAGTACTTC. The chain carries TRBV10-3 and TRBJ2-5; a possible D gene is TRBD1 (6 bases). The V gene lost 4 bases and the J gene lost 2 bases, with 8 bases spanning the gap. Per germline, CDR1 ENHRY and CDR2 SYGVKD. This CDR3 contains 13 residues.

The chain uses TRBV20-1 and TRBJ1-5, with unresolved D. Germline V CDR1 and CDR2: DFQATT, SNEGSKA (reference sequence). The CDR3 runs 13 residues. V was cut by 6 bases and J by 1 base, with 10 bases left in between. CDR3 in amino acids: CSAKGSSNQPQHF. CDR3 DNA sequence: TGCAGTGCCAAAGGGTCGAGCAATCAGCCCCAGCATTTT.

There are many counts of this clonotype. The chain has TRBV7-2 and TRBJ2-1, with 7 bases identical to TRBD2. The CDR3 is made up of 15 amino acids. Losses at the gene ends were 4 bases for V and 0 bases for J; bases not matched to a gene: 3. Looked up from germline, CDR1 is SGHTA and CDR2 is FQGNSA. CDR3 loop: CASSYERGSYNEQFF. The CDR3 DNA reads TGTGCCAGCAGCTATGAGCGGGGCTCCTACAATGAGCAGTTCTTC.

This clonotype was found once. The chain is built from TRBV20-1 and TRBJ1-1; D perhaps matches TRBD1 (5 bases). The germline CDR1 and CDR2 sequences are DFQATT and SNEGSKA (reference sequence). The CDR3 has 13 amino acids. The germline V and J ends were trimmed by 6 bases and 1 base, with 12 bases remaining between them. The CDR3 loop reads CSAGPPPNTEAFF. In nucleotides, the CDR3 is TGCAGTGCGGGGCCGCCCCCGAACACTGAAGCTTTCTTT.

This clonotype was counted ten times or more. This chain connects TRBV4-1 to TRBJ2-3; tentatively, D is TRBD1 (6 bases). The CDR3 has 15 residues. Trimming left V 0 bases short and J 3 bases short, with 10 bases between. The germline CDR1 and CDR2 sequences are MGHRA and YSYEKL. This CDR3 reads CASSQDRGTTDTQYF. DNA for the CDR3: TGCGCCAGCAGCCAAGATCGTGGGACAACAGATACGCAGTATTTT.

DNA for the CDR3: TGTGCCAGCAGGGGGACAGTGGAGAGCTCCTACGAGCAGTACTTC. Amino acid sequence: CASRGTVESSYEQYF. The chain recombines TRBV6-1 with TRBJ2-7; 7 bases fit TRBD1. Germline trimming cut 6 bases from V and 0 bases from J; bases unmatched to any gene: 8. The germline V gene has CDR1 MNHNS and CDR2 SASEGT. The CDR3 is 15 residues long.

For the CDR3, the DNA is TGCAGCGGACACGTATTCAATGAGCAGTTCTTC. Residues: CSGHVFNEQFF. J is TRBJ2-1 and V is TRBV29-1; no firm D call. The length of the CDR3 is 11 residues. V was trimmed by 7 bases and J by 6 bases, leaving 10 bases between them. Germline V lookup: CDR1 SQVTM, CDR2 ANQGSEA.

This clonotype appeared a single time. The chain links TRBV7-2 to TRBJ2-7; D is ambiguous. Trimming left V 4 bases short and J 2 bases short, with 18 bases between. Germline V gives CDR1 SGHTA, CDR2 FQGNSA. The CDR3 is 16 amino acids. In DNA form, the CDR3 reads TGTGCCAGCAGCTCCCCCCCCAGCAATCGGGCCTACGAGCAGTACTTC. Protein: CASSSPPSNRAYEQYF.

This clonotype was counted many times. The chain carries TRBV4-3 and TRBJ2-5; 7 positions match TRBD2. Per the germline V gene, CDR1 is LGHNA and CDR2 is YSLEER. V was clipped by 4 bases and J by 4 bases; unmatched bases: 9. This CDR3 spans 15 amino acids. The CDR3 region has the DNA TGCGCCAGCAGCCCCAGGGAGGGCCTATCAGAGACCCAGTACTTC. Protein product: CASSPREGLSETQYF.

This clonotype appeared a few times. This chain joins TRBV20-1 and TRBJ2-5; no clear D gene. Per the germline V gene, CDR1 is DFQATT and CDR2 is SNEGSKA (reference sequence). V was clipped by 5 bases and J by 5 bases, with 15 bases between them. This CDR3 has 13 amino acids. CDR3 coding DNA: TGCAGTGCTCCGCCGGGTACCGGGGAGACCCAGTACTTC. Its protein is CSAPPGTGETQYF.

This chain joins TRBV10-3 and TRBJ2-7; 7 nucleotides agree with TRBD2. Germline V gene data show CDR1 as ENHRY and CDR2 as SYGVKD. Trimming took 8 bases from V and 2 from J; bases not matched to a gene: 6. CDR3 length: 13 residues. The CDR3: CAIGPGGTYEQYF. The DNA of the CDR3 is TGTGCCATCGGGCCGGGGGGTACCTACGAGCAGTACTTC.

This clonotype was seen ten or more times. V is TRBV5-1 and J is TRBJ2-5; D ambiguous. The germline CDR1 and CDR2 sequences are SGHRS and YFSETQ. Trimming removed 0 bases from V and 1 base from J, with 13 bases in between. This CDR3 comprises 16 residues. The CDR3 bases are TGCGCCAGCAGCTTGGGGCGCTCCCTGACCCAAGAGACCCAGTACTTC. As protein: CASSLGRSLTQETQYF.

This clonotype was counted a few times. The J gene is TRBJ2-5, the V gene TRBV6-2 or TRBV6-3; D is undetermined. The length of the CDR3 is 12 residues. CDR1 and CDR2 from the germline V gene are MNHEY and SVGEGT. The ends were cut back, 0 bases at V and 5 bases at J, with 4 bases in the middle. The CDR3 is CASSYSTETQYF. The CDR3 nucleotides are TGTGCCAGCAGTTACTCGACGGAGACCCAGTACTTC.

This clonotype has a single count. The chain employs TRBV6-6 and TRBJ1-1; D ambiguous. Trimming pared 7 bases from V and 11 bases from J, leaving 17 bases between. Germline V lookup: CDR1 MNHNY, CDR2 SVGAGI (reference sequence). This CDR3 has 12 amino acids. CDR3 in DNA: TGTGCCAGCAACACTTGGGCGGGGATTGCTTTCTTT. Translating it yields CASNTWAGIAFF.

This chain links TRBV19 with TRBJ2-7; TRBD1 matches 8 bases. Germline CDR1 and CDR2: LNHDA and SQIVND (reference sequence). Trimming removed 6 bases from V and 1 base from J; junction bases left unmatched: 11. CDR3 length equals 16 residues. Here the CDR3 reads CASSNRQGKTSYEQYF. The CDR3 DNA sequence: TGTGCCAGTAGCAACCGACAGGGGAAAACATCCTACGAGCAGTACTTC.

This clonotype was recorded at least ten times. The chain recombines TRBV6-2 or TRBV6-3 with TRBJ1-4, with D perhaps TRBD1 (5 bases). Germline CDR1 is MNHEY and CDR2 is SVGEGT. The CDR3 consists of 20 residues. V shed 0 bases and J shed 0 bases, with 20 bases lying between them. CDR3 sequence: CASSYSNVGRRDPTNEKLFF. DNA for the CDR3: TGTGCCAGCAGTTACTCCAACGTGGGGAGAAGGGACCCAACTAATGAAAAACTGTTTTTT.

This clonotype was counted ten times or more. The chain recombines TRBV20-1 with TRBJ2-7; no firm D call. Germline V gives CDR1 DFQATT, CDR2 SNEGSKA (reference sequence). Trimming took off 2 bases at V and 3 bases at J, with 14 bases between the two ends. The CDR3 consists of 14 residues. The DNA of the CDR3 is TGCAGTGCTAGAAAGCGTTCATCAGACTACGAGCAGTACTTC. This sequence encodes CSARKRSSDYEQYF.

The V call is TRBV6-5, the J call TRBJ2-7; D ambiguous. Trimming left V 3 bases short and J 2 bases short, with 11 bases between. Germline CDR1 MNHEY, CDR2 SVGAGI. CDR3 length: 14 amino acids. The CDR3 loop is CASSYWSSPYEQYF. CDR3 nucleotide sequence: TGTGCCAGCAGTTATTGGTCCAGCCCCTACGAGCAGTACTTC.

This clonotype came up once. A much bigger clone sits one base away, suggesting this may be a read error. The CDR3, as DNA: TGTGCCAGCAGCTTATATTTTAGAGCAAACCAAGAGCCCCAGTACTTC. It yields the protein CASSLYFRANQEPQYF. The rearrangement links TRBV7-9 to TRBJ2-5; no definite D call. Looked up from germline, CDR1 is SEHNR and CDR2 is FQNEAQ (reference sequence). There are 16 residues in the CDR3.